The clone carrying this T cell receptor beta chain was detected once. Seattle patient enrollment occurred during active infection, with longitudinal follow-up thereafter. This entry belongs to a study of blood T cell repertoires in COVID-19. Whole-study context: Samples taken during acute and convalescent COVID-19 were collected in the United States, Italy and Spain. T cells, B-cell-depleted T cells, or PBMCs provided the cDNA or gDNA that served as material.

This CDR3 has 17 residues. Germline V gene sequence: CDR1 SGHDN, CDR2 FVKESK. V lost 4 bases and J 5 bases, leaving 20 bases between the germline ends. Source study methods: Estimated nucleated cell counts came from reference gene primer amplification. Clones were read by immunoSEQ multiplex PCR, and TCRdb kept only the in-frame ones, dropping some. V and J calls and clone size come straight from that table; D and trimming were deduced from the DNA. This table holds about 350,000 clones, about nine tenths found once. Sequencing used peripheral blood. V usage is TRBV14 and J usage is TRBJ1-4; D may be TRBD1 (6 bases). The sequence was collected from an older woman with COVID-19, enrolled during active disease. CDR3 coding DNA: TGTGCCAGCAGCCTTCTTTCAGGACAGAGACTCAATGAAAAACTGTTTTTT. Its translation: CASSLLSGQRLNEKLFF.